Following are 7 T cell receptor beta chains from one sample sequenced in a study of T cell changes during pregnancy in multiple sclerosis. Produced via immunoSEQ multiplex PCR; TCRdb's table is partial and in-frame only. The table lists 88,000 or so clones, approximately 90% of them singletons. The sequenced sample was peripheral blood, obtained before pregnancy. These receptors were taken from a female donor with multiple sclerosis, enrolled in a pregnancy study.

The chain is built from TRBV14 and TRBJ1-1; D call uncertain. This CDR3 is built from 13 residues. Germline V gives CDR1 SGHDN, CDR2 FVKESK. Trimming took off 0 bases at V and 11 bases at J, with 13 bases between the two ends. The chain's CDR3 is CASSQDQRLPAFF. The CDR3 coding sequence is TGTGCCAGCAGCCAAGATCAGCGACTCCCGGCTTTCTTT.

This clone was picked up one time. The chain employs TRBV7-9 and TRBJ2-7; TRBD2 is a possible D gene (5 bases). Per germline, CDR1 SEHNR and CDR2 FQNEAQ (reference sequence). Trimming left V 3 bases short and J 0 bases short, with 15 bases between. CDR3 length: 16 residues. DNA of the CDR3: TGTGCCAGCAGCTTGTTACACGGAGGAATCTCCTACGAGCAGTACTTC. The encoded protein is CASSLLHGGISYEQYF. The whole variable domain, remainder taken from reference TRBV7-9 and TRBJ2-7, is DTGVSQNPRHKITKRGQNVTFRCDPISEHNRLYWYRQTLGQGPEFLTYFQNEAQLEKSRLLSDRFSAERPKGSFSTLEIQRTEQGDSAMYLCASSLLHGGISYEQYFGPGTRLTVT.

The chain joins TRBV6-1 to TRBJ1-1; D unresolved. Trimming took 4 bases from V and 0 from J, leaving 6 bases between them. Per the germline V gene, CDR1 is MNHNS and CDR2 is SASEGT. This CDR3 has 13 residues. CDR3 DNA: TGTGCCAGCAGTGTGGAGATGAACACTGAAGCTTTCTTT. This codes for CASSVEMNTEAFF.

V usage is TRBV6-5 and J usage is TRBJ1-2; no clear D. Per germline, CDR1 MNHEY and CDR2 SVGAGI. The germline V and J ends were trimmed by 3 bases and 4 bases, with 15 bases remaining between them. This CDR3 is built from 15 residues. CDR3 region: CASSYSQLYGYGYTF. For the CDR3, the DNA is TGTGCCAGCAGTTATTCTCAATTGTACGGCTATGGCTACACCTTC.

The chain uses TRBV6-5 and TRBJ2-7; TRBD2 agrees at 11 bases. The junction had 7 bases not matched to a gene; V was cut back by 7 bases and J by 2 bases. This CDR3 comprises 15 residues. Looked up from germline, CDR1 is MNHEY and CDR2 is SVGAGI. Written as DNA, the CDR3 is TGTGCCAGCAAGTTTTCTAGCGGGGGGACCTACGAGCAGTACTTC. Translation: CASKFSSGGTYEQYF.

With regard to this clone: The junction departs from the called germline gene at one end, perhaps through a read error. The chain links TRBV7-7 to TRBJ2-2; the D gene is possibly TRBD1 (5 bases). The germline CDR1 and CDR2 sequences are SSHAT and FNYEAQ (reference sequence). The CDR3 has 15 amino acids. For the CDR3, the DNA is TGTGCTAGCAGCAAGACAGCCGCGAACACCGGGGAGCTGTTTTTT. This translates into CASSKTAANTGELFF.

The gene calls are TRBV18 and TRBJ1-2; TRBD1 aligns across 7 bases. The trim removed 2 bases at V and 3 bases at J, leaving 3 bases unmatched. Germline lookup yields CDR1 KGHSH and CDR2 LQKENI. The CDR3 consists of 14 residues. The CDR3 coding sequence is TGTGCCAGCTCACCAGGGACAGCCGACTATGGCTACACCTTC. Translation: CASSPGTADYGYTF.